This T cell receptor beta chain was observed in a study of patients and donors after allogeneic stem cell transplantation. Trimming left V 5 bases short and J 7 bases short, with 9 bases between. The CDR3 extends over 11 amino acids. Germline values: CDR1 SQVTM, CDR2 ANQGSEA. TCRdb re-derived calls from the RT-PCR reads in MiXCR, one entry per CDR3 protein. This table has about a million distinct CDR3 sequences, about 20% appearing once. This clonotype has a handful of counts. The sequence was collected from a human donor who was either an allogeneic HSCT recipient or a stem cell or donor lymphocyte infusion donor (not recorded which). It is not recorded whose cells these are; they may come from a transplant donor. Sequenced input: blood, either unsorted or a sorted T cell fraction (not recorded which). This chain connects TRBV29-1 to TRBJ2-1; no reliable D call. CDR3 sequence (DNA): TGCAGCGTTTCAAGACAAAATGAGCAGTTCTTC. It codes for CSVSRQNEQFF.